The 12 T cell receptor beta chains below all came from one sample that was sequenced in a study of read filtering for tumor transcriptome and immune sequencing. Molecular barcoded adaptors covering alpha/delta and beta/gamma chains were used on 400 ng RNA. TCRdb processed the reads anew with MiXCR; each CDR3 protein has one entry. The sample shows almost 40,000 distinct CDR3 sequences, 12% to 15% of them seen only once. Specimen: a population of CD138-negative cells sorted from bone marrow. All receptors come from a donor at least 40 years old with multiple myeloma.

The chain is built from TRBV4-1 and TRBJ1-5; no definite D call. From germline, CDR1 is MGHRA and CDR2 YSYEKL. This CDR3 spans 14 amino acids. The ends were cut back, 5 bases at V and 2 bases at J, with 10 bases in the middle. For the CDR3, the DNA is TGCGCCAGCAGCGCCAGCCAGGGCAATCAGCCCCAGCATTTT. Translation gives CASSASQGNQPQHF.

This clonotype was picked up many times. V is TRBV5-4 and J is TRBJ2-7; D not certain. Per the germline V gene, CDR1 is SGHNT and CDR2 is YYREEE (reference sequence). Trimming removed 1 base from V and 0 bases from J, with 8 bases in between. This CDR3 is built from 14 residues. CDR3 loop: CASSLPGSSYEQYF. As DNA, the CDR3 is TGTGCCAGCAGCTTGCCGGGCAGCTCCTACGAGCAGTACTTC.

This clonotype is labeled medium-sized. The chain employs TRBV5-1 and TRBJ2-1, with 8 bases aligning to TRBD1. Germline values: CDR1 SGHRS, CDR2 YFSETQ. This CDR3 contains 15 residues. V dropped 4 bases and J dropped 10; count of bases not matched to a gene: 13. The CDR3 DNA reads as TGCGCCAGCAGCCCGGGACAGGTGATCGCGGGGGAGCAGTTCTTC. This sequence encodes CASSPGQVIAGEQFF.

This clonotype was recorded at least ten times. The J gene is TRBJ1-6, the V gene TRBV11-2; D is ambiguous. The CDR3 contains 12 residues. V was clipped by 3 bases and J by 8 bases, with 5 bases between them. CDR1 SGHAT and CDR2 FQNNGV come from the germline V gene. The CDR3 sequence is CASSLGDSPLHF. The CDR3 region has the DNA TGTGCCAGCAGCTTGGGCGATTCACCCCTCCACTTT.

To note about this clonotype: A much larger clone is a single base away; this may be a read error. The chain joins TRBV20-1 to TRBJ2-5; unclear D gene. This CDR3 spans 11 amino acids. Germline loops: CDR1 DFQATT, CDR2 SNEGSKA (reference sequence). V lost 5 bases and J lost 5, with 9 bases in between. The CDR3, as DNA: TGCAGTGCTTGTTGGACGGAGACCCAGTACTTC. It translates to CSACWTETQYF.

The rearrangement uses TRBV4-1 and TRBJ1-2; 7 bases map to TRBD1. CDR1 and CDR2 (germline): MGHRA, YSYEKL. This CDR3 has 15 amino acids. Trimming cost V 4 bases and J 5 bases; bases outside gene matches: 10. The CDR3 here is CASSPGGGGGYGYTF. CDR3 in DNA: TGCGCCAGCAGCCCAGGGGGAGGGGGAGGTTATGGCTACACCTTC.

The sample holds many counts of this clonotype. The genes are TRBV7-2 and TRBJ1-2; perhaps TRBD1 as D (5 bases). This CDR3 is built from 17 residues. Germline V gene data show CDR1 as SGHTA and CDR2 as FQGNSA. The ends were cut back, 5 bases at V and 4 bases at J, with 23 bases in the middle. The CDR3: CASSPQTGTPAGYGYTF. The DNA for the CDR3 is TGTGCCAGCAGCCCGCAAACCGGGACTCCGGCTGGCTATGGCTACACCTTC.

The table lists this clonotype with many counts. The V call is TRBV4-3, the J call TRBJ2-7; 11 bases fit TRBD2. Germline V lookup: CDR1 LGHNA, CDR2 YSLEER. J lost 7 bases, V lost 0 bases, and 8 bases had no gene match. CDR3 length: 16 residues. The CDR3 DNA sequence: TGCGCCAGCAGCCAAGATCTAGCGGGGGGACCACGAGAGCAGTACTTC. Its protein is CASSQDLAGGPREQYF.

The table lists this clonotype with many counts. J is TRBJ2-3 and V is TRBV29-1; no firm D call. Germline V gene sequence: CDR1 SQVTM, CDR2 ANQGSEA. V dropped 3 bases and J dropped 2 bases, with 6 bases sitting between them. This CDR3 has 12 amino acids. The CDR3 nucleotides are TGCAGCGTTGAGCACCACACAGATACGCAGTATTTT. This sequence encodes CSVEHHTDTQYF.

As regards this clonotype: This may arise from a read error, as a much more abundant clone is one base away. The conserved phenylalanine or tryptophan is not found at the CDR3 terminus, so this likely reflects a read error. The chain couples TRBV4-3 to TRBJ1-1, with a possible D match to TRBD1 (5 bases). This CDR3 is 14 amino acids long. CDR1 is LGHNA and CDR2 is YSLEER in the germline V gene. Trimming took 0 bases from V and 6 from J, leaving 11 bases between them. CDR3 in DNA: TGCGCCAGCAGCCAAGATCTTATGGGGGCTGAAGCTTTCTCT. Translation: CASSQDLMGAEAFS.

Notes on this clonotype: One end of the junction fails to match germline, which may point to a read error. The chain uses TRBV10-3 and TRBJ1-6; 7 bases fit TRBD1. Germline V gives CDR1 ENHRY, CDR2 SYGVKD. The CDR3 sequence is 15 residues long. Here the CDR3 reads CAIRRQGPYNSPLHF. For the CDR3, the DNA is TGTGCCATCAGGCGACAGGGTCCCTATAATTCTCCCCTCCACTTT.

This clonotype was counted ten times or more. The chain is built from TRBV28 and TRBJ1-6; D gene ambiguous. Germline V gene lookup returns CDR1 MDHEN and CDR2 SYDVKM. V lost 6 bases and J lost 8, with 14 bases in between. The CDR3 is 14 residues long. The CDR3 is CASRVLGLYSPLHF. The DNA of the CDR3 is TGTGCCAGCAGGGTCCTTGGTCTCTATTCACCCCTCCACTTT.